The 16 T cell receptor beta chains below come from one sample, sequenced in a study of molecular identifiers for immune sequencing clone quantification. Via MiXCR, TCRdb re-called the PCR reads, giving one row per CDR3 protein. The table has approximately 90,000 distinct CDR3 sequences, 20% to 30% seen once. The sequencing input was naive CD8+ T cells from blood, with Jurkat cell RNA spiked in. The subset here: FACS-sorted CD8+CD4-CCR7+CD45RA+ naive T cells. These receptor sequences come from a human donor in good health. Some libraries in this study had Jurkat cell RNA spiked in.

This clonotype was detected many times. V usage is TRBV4-3 and J usage is TRBJ2-7; D gene uncertain. This CDR3 is built from 14 residues. Germline assignment: CDR1 LGHNA and CDR2 YSLEER. V gave up 1 base and J gave up 2 bases, with 9 bases separating them. CDR3 loop: CASSQGPEAYEQYF. Here the CDR3 DNA reads TGCGCCAGCAGCCAAGGTCCCGAGGCCTACGAGCAGTACTTC.

In this sample, this clonotype turned up many times. This sequence joins TRBV2 and TRBJ1-5; tentative D call: TRBD1 (5 bases). CDR3 length equals 16 residues. Germline-derived CDR1 and CDR2 are SNHLY and FYNNEI. V dropped 6 bases and J dropped 1 base, with 16 bases sitting between them. Here the CDR3 DNA reads TGTGCCAGCAGGACACCAGGGAACCCGAGCAATCAGCCCCAGCATTTT. Translation: CASRTPGNPSNQPQHF.

This clonotype was counted many times. This chain links TRBV28 with TRBJ2-7; D not resolved. Trimming took off 6 bases at V and 4 bases at J, with 7 bases between the two ends. The CDR3 totals 11 residues. From germline, CDR1 is MDHEN and CDR2 SYDVKM. CDR3 coding DNA: TGTGCCAGCAGCCCAGCTTACGAGCAGTACTTC. This encodes CASSPAYEQYF.

As to this clonotype: A much larger clone is a single base away; this may be a read error. The V gene is TRBV4-3, the J gene TRBJ1-2; D not certain. The germline V and J ends were trimmed by 4 bases and 7 bases, with 22 bases remaining between them. The CDR3 covers 16 residues. In germline, CDR1 is LGHNA, CDR2 YSLEER. CDR3 bases: TGCGCCAGCAGCCCATCGGAGGCCCAAGGAGGCTTTGGCTACACCTTC. As protein: CASSPSEAQGGFGYTF.

This clonotype was seen repeatedly, ten times or more. For the CDR3, the DNA is TGCAGTGCTAGTGCTAGCGGGAGGTTGGATACGCAGTATTTT. This codes for CSASASGRLDTQYF. The chain couples TRBV20-1 to TRBJ2-3; 11 bases line up with TRBD2. J lost 6 bases, V lost 3 bases, and 5 bases had no gene match. CDR1 and CDR2 from the germline V gene are DFQATT and SNEGSKA (reference sequence). The CDR3 covers 14 residues.

This clonotype appeared many times. The chain carries TRBV12-3 or TRBV12-4 and TRBJ2-5; D ambiguous. With 5 bases removed from V and 3 bases from J, the gap between germline ends came to 13 bases. This CDR3 is built from 14 residues. This CDR3 reads CASSTWTEEETQYF. DNA for the CDR3: TGTGCCAGCAGTACTTGGACCGAGGAAGAGACCCAGTACTTC.

The rearrangement uses TRBV29-1 and TRBJ2-3, with unresolved D. Trimming removed 6 bases at V and 5 bases at J, with 15 bases between. Germline CDR1 reads SQVTM; CDR2 reads ANQGSEA. CDR3 size: 13 residues. The CDR3 reads CSVFLGSRDTQYF. CDR3 nucleotide sequence: TGCAGCGTGTTCCTAGGTTCTAGAGATACGCAGTATTTT.

This clonotype showed up just a few times. The chain combines TRBV7-9 with TRBJ2-7; 10 bases map to TRBD2. The CDR3 contains 13 residues. CDR1 SEHNR and CDR2 FQNEAQ come from the germline V gene (reference sequence). Trimming cost V 1 base and J 9 bases; bases outside gene matches: 3. As DNA, the CDR3 is TGTGCCAGCAGCTTAGATCCTAGCGGGAGGCAGTACTTC. This sequence encodes CASSLDPSGRQYF. Using reference TRBV7-9 and TRBJ2-7 for the parts outside the CDR3, the full variable domain is DTGVSQNPRHKITKRGQNVTFRCDPISEHNRLYWYRQTLGQGPEFLTYFQNEAQLEKSRLLSDRFSAERPKGSFSTLEIQRTEQGDSAMYLCASSLDPSGRQYFGPGTRLTVT.

This clonotype was counted many times. V is TRBV7-9 and J is TRBJ2-2; the match to TRBD2 covers 10 bases. Germline CDR1 reads SEHNR; CDR2 reads FQNEAQ (reference sequence). The CDR3 spans 15 residues. The V and J ends lost 6 bases and 7 bases, in that order; junction bases with no gene match: 8. The CDR3 here is CASRILAGDVGELFF. CDR3 sequence (DNA): TGTGCCAGCAGAATCCTAGCGGGAGACGTCGGGGAGCTGTTTTTT.

This clonotype was observed a few times. This chain links TRBV9 with TRBJ2-3; D is possibly TRBD2 (6 bases). The CDR3 contains 16 residues. Trimming took off 0 bases at V and 4 bases at J, with 15 bases between the two ends. Per germline, CDR1 SGDLS and CDR2 YYNGEE. The CDR3 DNA is TGTGCCAGCAGCGTAGACCGGGACTTGGACGCAGATACGCAGTATTTT. This gives the protein CASSVDRDLDADTQYF.

This clonotype was detected ten times or more. The chain carries TRBV7-9 and TRBJ2-7; TRBD1 or TRBD2 may be the D gene (5 bases each). Germline V lookup: CDR1 SEHNR, CDR2 FQNEAQ (reference sequence). V lost 0 bases and J 4 bases, leaving 13 bases between the germline ends. This CDR3 has 15 amino acids. The CDR3 bases are TGTGCCAGCAGCTTAGCGCCCGGGGCAGGGTACGAGCAGTACTTC. It is translated as CASSLAPGAGYEQYF. The full variable domain, rest sourced from reference TRBV7-9 and TRBJ2-7, is DTGVSQNPRHKITKRGQNVTFRCDPISEHNRLYWYRQTLGQGPEFLTYFQNEAQLEKSRLLSDRFSAERPKGSFSTLEIQRTEQGDSAMYLCASSLAPGAGYEQYFGPGTRLTVT.

The chain employs TRBV4-1 and TRBJ1-1; D uncertain. Trimming took off 3 bases at V and 10 bases at J, with 12 bases between the two ends. There are 12 residues in the CDR3. CDR1 is MGHRA and CDR2 is YSYEKL in the germline V gene. The CDR3 loop is CASSQPSGLAFF. The CDR3 bases are TGCGCCAGCAGCCAGCCCTCGGGCTTAGCTTTCTTT.

As concerns this clonotype: A clone one base away is much larger, so this may be a read error. J is TRBJ2-3 and V is TRBV11-2, with a possible D match to TRBD2 (6 bases). This CDR3 has 16 residues. V lost 8 bases and J 2 bases, leaving 20 bases between the germline ends. Germline V CDR1 and CDR2: SGHAT, FQNNGV. The DNA of the CDR3 is TGTGCCAGCGCGGGCGGGGCCCGGGTTTTCACAGATACGCAGTATTTT. It yields the protein CASAGGARVFTDTQYF.

With regard to this clonotype: Given a much more abundant clone one base away, this may be a read error. The gene calls are TRBV7-9 and TRBJ1-4; 9 positions agree with TRBD1. This CDR3 contains 16 residues. The germline gives CDR1 SEHNR, CDR2 FQNEAQ (reference sequence). The V and J ends lost 0 bases and 6 bases, in that order; junction bases with no gene match: 5. The CDR3 region is CASSLAPGQGDEKLFF. For the CDR3, the DNA is TGTGCCAGCAGCTTAGCGCCGGGACAGGGTGATGAAAAACTGTTTTTT.

Of note for this clonotype: Given a much more abundant clone one base away, this may be a read error. The chain combines TRBV6-6 with TRBJ1-1, with TRBD1 identical over 7 bases. The V gene's germline CDR1 is MNHNY and CDR2 SVGAGI (reference sequence). The trim removed 7 bases at V and 4 bases at J, leaving 3 bases unmatched. This CDR3 contains 12 residues. CDR3 nucleotides: TGTGCCAGCACAGGGGGGGCCACTGAAGCTTTCTTT. Amino acid sequence: CASTGGATEAFF.

The J gene is TRBJ2-2, the V gene TRBV2; D is perhaps TRBD2 (5 bases). Germline CDR1 is SNHLY and CDR2 is FYNNEI. V was trimmed by 4 bases and J by 7 bases, leaving 22 bases between them. The length of the CDR3 is 17 residues. The CDR3 protein is CASSGSRGQAQDGELFF. CDR3 coding DNA: TGTGCCAGCAGTGGCTCTCGCGGGCAGGCCCAGGACGGGGAGCTGTTTTTT. Variable domain in full (rest from reference TRBV2 and TRBJ2-2): EPEVTQTPSHQVTQMGQEVILRCVPISNHLYFYWYRQILGQKVEFLVSFYNNEISEKSEIFDDQFSVERPDGSNFTLKIRSTKLEDSAMYFCASSGSRGQAQDGELFFGEGSRLTVL.